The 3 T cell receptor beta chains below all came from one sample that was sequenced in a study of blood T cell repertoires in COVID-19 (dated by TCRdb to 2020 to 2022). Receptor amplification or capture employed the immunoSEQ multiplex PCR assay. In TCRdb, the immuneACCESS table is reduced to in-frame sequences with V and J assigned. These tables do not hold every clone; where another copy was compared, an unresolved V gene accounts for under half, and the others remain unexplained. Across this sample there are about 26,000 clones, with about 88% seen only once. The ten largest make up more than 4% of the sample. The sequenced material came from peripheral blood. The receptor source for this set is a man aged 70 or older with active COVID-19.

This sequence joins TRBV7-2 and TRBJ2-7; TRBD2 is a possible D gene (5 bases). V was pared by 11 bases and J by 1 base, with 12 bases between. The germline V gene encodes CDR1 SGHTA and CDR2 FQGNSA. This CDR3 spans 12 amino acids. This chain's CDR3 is CAVGRTSYEQYF. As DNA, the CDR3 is TGTGCCGTAGGCCGGACTTCCTACGAGCAGTACTTC.

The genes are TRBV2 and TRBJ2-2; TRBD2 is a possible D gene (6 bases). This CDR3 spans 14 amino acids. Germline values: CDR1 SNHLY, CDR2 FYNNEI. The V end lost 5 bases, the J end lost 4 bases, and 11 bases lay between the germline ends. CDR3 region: CASSWTNPTGELFF. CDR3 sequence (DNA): TGTGCCAGCAGTTGGACTAACCCCACCGGGGAGCTGTTTTTT.

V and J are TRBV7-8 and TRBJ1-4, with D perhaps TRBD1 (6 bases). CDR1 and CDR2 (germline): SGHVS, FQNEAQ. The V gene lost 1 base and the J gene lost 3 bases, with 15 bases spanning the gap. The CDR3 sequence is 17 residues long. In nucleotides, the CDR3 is TGTGCCAGCAGCTTAGTCGGTGGACAGCTCCCTAATGAAAAACTGTTTTTT. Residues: CASSLVGGQLPNEKLFF.